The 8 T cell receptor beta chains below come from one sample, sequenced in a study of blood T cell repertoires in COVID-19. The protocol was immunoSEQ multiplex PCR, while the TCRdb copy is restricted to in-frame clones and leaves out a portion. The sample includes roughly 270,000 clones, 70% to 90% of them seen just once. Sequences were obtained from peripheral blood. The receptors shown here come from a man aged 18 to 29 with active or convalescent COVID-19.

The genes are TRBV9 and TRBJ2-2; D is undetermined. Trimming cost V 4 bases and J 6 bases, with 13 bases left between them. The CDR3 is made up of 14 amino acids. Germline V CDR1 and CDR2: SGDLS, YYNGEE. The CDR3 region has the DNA TGTGCCAGCAGCATCCGGCTGGGCCCCGGGGAGCTGTTTTTT. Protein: CASSIRLGPGELFF.

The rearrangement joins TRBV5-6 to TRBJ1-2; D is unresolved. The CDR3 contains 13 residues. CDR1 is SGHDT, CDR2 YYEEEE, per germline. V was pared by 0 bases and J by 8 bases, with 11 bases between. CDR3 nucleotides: TGTGCCAGCAGCTTGGCGGGATTCGAAGGCTACACCTTC. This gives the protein CASSLAGFEGYTF.

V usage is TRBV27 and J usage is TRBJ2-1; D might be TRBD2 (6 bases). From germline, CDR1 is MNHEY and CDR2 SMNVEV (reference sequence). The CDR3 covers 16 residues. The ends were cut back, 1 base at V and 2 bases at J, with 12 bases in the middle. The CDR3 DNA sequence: TGTGCCAGCAGTTTATTTCCAGCGGGCACCTACAATGAGCAGTTCTTC. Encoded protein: CASSLFPAGTYNEQFF.

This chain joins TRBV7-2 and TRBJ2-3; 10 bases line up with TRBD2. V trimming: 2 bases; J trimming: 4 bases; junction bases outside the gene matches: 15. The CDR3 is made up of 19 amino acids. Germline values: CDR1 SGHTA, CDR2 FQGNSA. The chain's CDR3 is CASSLSFSERGGRADTQYF. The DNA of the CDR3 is TGTGCCAGCAGCTTAAGTTTTAGCGAGCGGGGGGGCCGGGCAGATACGCAGTATTTT.

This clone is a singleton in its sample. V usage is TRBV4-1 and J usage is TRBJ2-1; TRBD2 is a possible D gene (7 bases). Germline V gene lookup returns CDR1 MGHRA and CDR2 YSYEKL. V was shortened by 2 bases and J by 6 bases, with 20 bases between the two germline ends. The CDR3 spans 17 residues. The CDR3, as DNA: TGCGCCAGCAGCCAAACCCCTGGCGGGGGCCCCACCAATGAGCAGTTCTTC. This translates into CASSQTPGGGPTNEQFF.

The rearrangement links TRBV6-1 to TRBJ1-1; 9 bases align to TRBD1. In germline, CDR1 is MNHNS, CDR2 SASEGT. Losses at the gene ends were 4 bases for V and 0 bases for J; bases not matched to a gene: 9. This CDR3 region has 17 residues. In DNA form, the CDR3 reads TGTGCCAGCAGTGCAACAGGGGGCCGAACATTGAACACTGAAGCTTTCTTT. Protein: CASSATGGRTLNTEAFF.

CDR3 residues: CASSQEGLAVIQNEQFF. The DNA of the CDR3 is TGTGCCAGCAGCCAAGAAGGACTAGCGGTCATACAAAATGAGCAGTTCTTC. The chain uses TRBV3-1 (or the pseudogene TRBV3-2) and TRBJ2-1, with TRBD2 matching over 10 bases. From germline, CDR1 is LGHDT and CDR2 YNNKEL (reference sequence). The CDR3 spans 17 residues. With V trimmed by 0 bases and J by 7 bases, 9 bases remained unmatched.

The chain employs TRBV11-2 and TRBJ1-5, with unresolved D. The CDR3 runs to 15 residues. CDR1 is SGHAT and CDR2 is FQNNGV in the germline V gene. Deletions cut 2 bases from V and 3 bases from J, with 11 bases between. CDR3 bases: TGTGCCAGCAGCTTACTCGCAGGCGCCAATCAGCCCCAGCATTTT. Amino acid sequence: CASSLLAGANQPQHF.